This T cell receptor beta chain was retrieved from a study of metastatic and nonmetastatic thyroid tumors (dated by TCRdb to 2020 to 2021). General notes on the study: Repertoires were compared across peripheral blood and tumor or nodule tissue samples from malignant and benign thyroid patients.

Overall results and qualifications from the work: TCR beta diversity was reported as significantly higher in malignant tumors than in benign nodules, in both blood and tumor samples.

Spanning cysteine to phenylalanine, the CDR3 consists of 13 amino acids. The DNA shown is the 39-base CDR3, in frame from base 1. The junction carries 14 bases between V and J, which are trimmed by 4 bases and 8 bases respectively. The germline V gene encodes CDR1 MGHRA and CDR2 YSYEKL. Regarding this clone: The specificity of this receptor is unknown. Per-nucleotide qualities are absent, and no much larger clonotype sits a single base away.

No patient had received any treatment before thyroid surgery. Using T-cell receptor beta sequencing, the study looked back at clinical samples from patients collected from the early 2010s to the late 2010s. Receptor amplification or capture employed PCR. Sequencing instrument: Illumina HiSeq 4000. High-throughput sequencing was used to profile the CDR3 region of the TCR beta-chain in every patient. Per the original workflow: The researchers built a classifier to tell apart papillary thyroid cancer patients with distant metastasis, based on CDR3 differences among clinicopathological groups. To measure repertoire diversity the researchers used the Shannon index, while the Morisita-Horn index served to gauge how similar the tumor and blood repertoires were. Starting from the raw public reads, TCRdb applied fastp trimming at Q25, assembled clones with MiXCR and retained in-frame beta chains. V and J calls and clone size were set by TCRdb, not the authors. Recorded for this sample are about 33,000 clones; about a sixth of them occurred a single time. The top ten clones comprise approximately 4.6% of the sample.

The receptor chain draws on TRBV4-1 and TRBJ1-2, and perhaps TRBD1 as D gene, on 5 matching bases. The sample consisted of blood. This clonotype was obtained from a female donor with papillary thyroid cancer or a benign thyroid nodule (not recorded which). Some clones in this sample may be carry-over from other donors' samples. This receptor has the CDR3 CASSRAGLRGYTF. In nucleotide form, the sequence is TGCGCCAGCAGCCGAGCGGGACTGAGGGGCTACACCTTC.